One and the same sample provided the 23 T cell receptor beta chains below, sequenced in a study of regulatory T cells in long-lasting Graves disease. In building TCR beta libraries, iRepertoire HTBI primers were used together with Arm-PCR of CDR3 regions. Via MiXCR, TCRdb re-called the multiplex PCR reads, giving one row per CDR3 protein. The table records some 410,000 distinct CDR3 sequences, over 15% of them present only once. Time point noted: newly diagnosed GD, antithyroid drugs for less than 3 months. TCR sequences were obtained from RNA taken from PBMCs. The data also belong to a second study, concerning T cells in Graves' hyperthyroidism and ophthalmopathy.

The sequencing used peripheral blood mononuclear cells (PBMCs), collected at new diagnosis, from a patient treated with antithyroid drugs. The receptors shown here come from a young woman with Graves disease.

This clonotype was seen a few times. This sequence joins TRBV5-4 and TRBJ2-7; D may be TRBD1 (6 bases). Germline V gene data show CDR1 as SGHNT and CDR2 as YYREEE (reference sequence). Deletions cut 4 bases from V and 5 bases from J, with 10 bases between. This CDR3 is built from 12 residues. The CDR3 is CASSDRIHEQYF. CDR3 DNA: TGTGCCAGCAGCGACAGGATACACGAGCAGTACTTC.

CDR3 sequence reads: CATSRQGLSYEQYF. CDR3 coding DNA: TGTGCCACCAGCAGACAGGGGCTCTCCTACGAGCAGTACTTC. The chain combines TRBV15 with TRBJ2-7, with D possibly TRBD1 on 6 matching bases. V shed 2 bases and J shed 0 bases, with 8 bases lying between them. This CDR3 region has 14 residues. CDR1 is LNHNV, CDR2 YYDKDF, per germline (reference sequence).

A word on this clonotype: This sequence may be a read error, since a much larger clone differs from it by one base. J is TRBJ1-1 and V is TRBV2; no clear D. This CDR3 has 12 residues. Germline V lookup: CDR1 SNHLY, CDR2 FYNNEI. CDR3 bases: TGTGCCAGCCTAGGACCGGGTATTGAAGCTTCCTTT. Its translation: CASLGPGIEASF.

This clonotype was counted ten times or more. The genes are TRBV7-9 and TRBJ2-7; tentatively, D is TRBD1 (6 bases). Trimming left V 7 bases short and J 0 bases short, with 19 bases between. From germline, CDR1 is SEHNR and CDR2 FQNEAQ (reference sequence). CDR3 size: 16 residues. The CDR3: CASTGAKLPSSYEQYF. The CDR3 region has the DNA TGTGCCAGCACAGGGGCGAAACTACCGAGCTCCTACGAGCAGTACTTC.

This clonotype was seen repeatedly, ten times or more. The chain has TRBV7-3 and TRBJ1-1; D possibly corresponds to TRBD1 (5 bases). The CDR3 is 14 amino acids. CDR1 and CDR2 (germline): SGHTA, FQGTGA. V was shortened by 5 bases and J by 1 base, with 11 bases between the two germline ends. CDR3 DNA sequence: TGTGCCAGCAGCCTCATTGGGGGGAACACTGAAGCTTTCTTT. Its translation: CASSLIGGNTEAFF.

This clonotype appeared a few times. The chain links TRBV20-1 to TRBJ1-1, with unresolved D. The CDR3 is made up of 13 amino acids. V was clipped by 1 base and J by 1 base, with 7 bases between them. Germline CDR1 reads DFQATT; CDR2 reads SNEGSKA (reference sequence). The CDR3 DNA reads as TGCAGTGCTAGAGTTATCAGGAACACTGAAGCTTTCTTT. Protein sequence: CSARVIRNTEAFF.

The chain couples TRBV14 to TRBJ2-2; 8 nucleotides line up with TRBD1. V trimming: 1 base; J trimming: 4 bases; junction bases outside the gene matches: 11. The CDR3 runs 18 residues. Germline loops: CDR1 SGHDN, CDR2 FVKESK. The CDR3 DNA is TGTGCCAGCAGCCAAGCCGGGGTGGACAGGGCGGTCACCGGGGAGCTGTTTTTT. This codes for CASSQAGVDRAVTGELFF.

This clonotype has a handful of counts. J is TRBJ2-1 and V is TRBV27; TRBD2 might be the D (6 bases). CDR3 length: 12 amino acids. Germline V gene data show CDR1 as MNHEY and CDR2 as SMNVEV (reference sequence). Trimming cost V 6 bases and J 13 bases, with 16 bases left between them. The DNA for the CDR3 is TGTGCCAGCAGCCCCGGGGTAGCGGACCAGTTCTTC. Translating gives CASSPGVADQFF.

The chain uses TRBV28 and TRBJ1-2, with D perhaps TRBD1 (5 bases). Germline lookup yields CDR1 MDHEN and CDR2 SYDVKM. This CDR3 spans 14 amino acids. The V end lost 6 bases, the J end lost 7 bases, and 18 bases lay between the germline ends. CDR3 loop: CASSRVGGKFGYTF. The CDR3 DNA reads TGTGCCAGCAGCCGGGTTGGGGGGAAATTTGGCTACACCTTC.

V is TRBV6-1 and J is TRBJ2-7; D is ambiguous. This CDR3 has 11 residues. The germline gives CDR1 MNHNS, CDR2 SASEGT. V lost 10 bases and J 4 bases, leaving 11 bases between the germline ends. CDR3 nucleotide sequence: TGTGCCAACAGCCATCTATACGAGCAGTACTTC. Amino acid sequence: CANSHLYEQYF.

Ten or more counts support this clonotype. V usage is TRBV30 and J usage is TRBJ1-2; a possible D gene is TRBD1 (5 bases). Trimming cost V 2 bases and J 1 base, with 14 bases left between them. Germline-derived CDR1 and CDR2 are GTSNPN and SVGIG (reference sequence). The CDR3 covers 15 residues. CDR3 residues: CAWSRGAGYNYGYTF. DNA for the CDR3: TGTGCCTGGAGTAGAGGGGCAGGGTATAACTATGGCTACACCTTC.

This clonotype came up many times. The chain uses TRBV2 and TRBJ1-4; D gene unclear. V was clipped by 3 bases and J by 13 bases, with 12 bases between them. The V gene's germline CDR1 is SNHLY and CDR2 FYNNEI. This CDR3 is 12 amino acids long. The CDR3 region is CASSEEAERLFF. CDR3 in DNA: TGTGCCAGCAGTGAGGAGGCGGAGAGACTGTTTTTT. Complete variable domain (other parts from reference TRBV2 and TRBJ1-4): EPEVTQTPSHQVTQMGQEVILRCVPISNHLYFYWYRQILGQKVEFLVSFYNNEISEKSEIFDDQFSVERPDGSNFTLKIRSTKLEDSAMYFCASSEEAERLFFGSGTQLSVL.

This clonotype was recorded at least ten times. This chain uses TRBV13 with TRBJ2-1, with 8 positions matching TRBD2. J gave up 0 bases and V 8 bases, and 9 bases lay outside the gene matches. The V gene's germline CDR1 is PRHDT and CDR2 FYEKMQ (reference sequence). The CDR3 contains 16 residues. In DNA form, the CDR3 reads TGTGCCAGCTCGGCGGAGCGGGAGAGCTCCTACAATGAGCAGTTCTTC. Its protein is CASSAERESSYNEQFF.

This clonotype came up many times. The V gene is TRBV28, the J gene TRBJ1-1; D remains unclear. V was trimmed by 3 bases and J by 3 bases, leaving 5 bases between them. The germline CDR1 and CDR2 sequences are MDHEN and SYDVKM. This CDR3 has 12 residues. This CDR3 reads CASSFPDTEAFF. CDR3 bases: TGTGCCAGCAGTTTCCCGGACACTGAAGCTTTCTTT.

This clonotype was picked up many times. This chain links TRBV27 with TRBJ2-1; possibly TRBD2 for D (5 bases). The CDR3 is 14 residues long. Trimming pared 7 bases from V and 9 bases from J, leaving 19 bases between. From germline, CDR1 is MNHEY and CDR2 SMNVEV (reference sequence). The CDR3 loop is CASKSMLAASEQFF. Written as DNA, the CDR3 is TGTGCCAGCAAGTCAATGCTAGCCGCAAGTGAGCAGTTCTTC.

In its sample, this clonotype was seen a few times. The rearrangement joins TRBV20-1 to TRBJ2-7; 13 bases align to TRBD2. The CDR3 contains 14 residues. Germline CDR1 DFQATT, CDR2 SNEGSKA (reference sequence). The V and J ends lost 6 bases and 7 bases, in that order; junction bases with no gene match: 9. CDR3 loop: CSANRLAGGREQYF. The CDR3, as DNA: TGCAGTGCAAATCGACTAGCGGGAGGCCGGGAGCAGTACTTC.

V gene TRBV20-1 combines with J gene TRBJ2-7, with D unclear. Germline loops: CDR1 DFQATT, CDR2 SNEGSKA (reference sequence). This CDR3 region has 13 residues. V was trimmed by 6 bases and J by 0 bases, leaving 12 bases between them. The CDR3 loop is CSAQTASSYEQYF. CDR3 coding DNA: TGCAGTGCCCAGACGGCCAGCTCCTACGAGCAGTACTTC.

Comment on this clonotype: A much bigger clone sits one base away, suggesting this may be a read error. Likely a read error: the CDR3 ends without its conserved phenylalanine or tryptophan. The V call is TRBV6-2 or TRBV6-3, the J call TRBJ1-1; D not certain. Germline-derived CDR1 and CDR2 are MNHEY and SVGEGT. The CDR3 spans 15 residues. V shed 0 bases and J shed 1 base, with 9 bases lying between them. The CDR3 here is CASSYSPQTNTEAFL. CDR3 nucleotide sequence: TGTGCCAGCAGTTACTCCCCCCAGACGAACACTGAAGCTTTCCTT.

V usage is TRBV19 and J usage is TRBJ2-7, with D maybe TRBD2 (6 bases). Germline CDR1 and CDR2: LNHDA and SQIVND (reference sequence). The length of the CDR3 is 13 residues. Trimming took 5 bases from V and 2 from J, leaving 10 bases between them. CDR3 DNA: TGTGCCAGTAGTGTTCCGGGAGCCTACGAGCAGTACTTC. Amino acid sequence: CASSVPGAYEQYF.

This clonotype was seen repeatedly, ten times or more. Here the CDR3 reads CASQGNTEAFF. The CDR3, as DNA: TGTGCCAGCCAGGGGAACACTGAAGCTTTCTTT. The V and J genes are TRBV28 and TRBJ1-1, with a possible D match to TRBD1 (5 bases). Germline V gives CDR1 MDHEN, CDR2 SYDVKM. V lost 8 bases and J 1 base, leaving 5 bases between the germline ends. There are 11 residues in the CDR3.

Ten or more counts support this clonotype. The CDR3 sequence is CAIRSGGLTEAFF. Here the CDR3 DNA reads TGTGCCATCAGGTCAGGGGGCCTCACTGAAGCTTTCTTT. This chain connects TRBV10-3 to TRBJ1-1, with 8 nucleotides matching TRBD1. Germline V CDR1 and CDR2: ENHRY, SYGVKD. The CDR3 covers 13 residues. V trimming: 6 bases; J trimming: 4 bases; junction bases outside the gene matches: 4.

At least ten counts were recorded for this clonotype. As DNA, the CDR3 is TGCAGTGCTGAACAGGGGGCCATGAACACTGAAGCTTTCTTT. Translating it yields CSAEQGAMNTEAFF. The V call is TRBV20-1, the J call TRBJ1-1, with 9 bases matching TRBD1. V lost 5 bases to trimming and J lost 0 bases; unmatched junction nucleotides: 4. This CDR3 is built from 14 residues. The germline gives CDR1 DFQATT, CDR2 SNEGSKA (reference sequence).

This clonotype has at least ten counts. This chain links TRBV30 with TRBJ2-1, with 10 nucleotides matching TRBD2. Trimming removed 2 bases from V and 9 bases from J; junction bases left unmatched: 7. The CDR3 runs 14 residues. Germline CDR1 and CDR2: GTSNPN and SVGIG (reference sequence). CDR3 sequence (DNA): TGTGCCTGGAGTCCTAGCGGGAGACTGGGTGAGCAGTTCTTC. It specifies CAWSPSGRLGEQFF. Variable domain in full (rest from reference TRBV30 and TRBJ2-1): SQTIHQWPATLVQPVGSPLSLECTVEGTSNPNLYWYRQAAGRGLQLLFYSVGIGQISSEVPQNLSASRPQDRQFILSSKKLLLSDSGFYLCAWSPSGRLGEQFFGPGTRLTVL.